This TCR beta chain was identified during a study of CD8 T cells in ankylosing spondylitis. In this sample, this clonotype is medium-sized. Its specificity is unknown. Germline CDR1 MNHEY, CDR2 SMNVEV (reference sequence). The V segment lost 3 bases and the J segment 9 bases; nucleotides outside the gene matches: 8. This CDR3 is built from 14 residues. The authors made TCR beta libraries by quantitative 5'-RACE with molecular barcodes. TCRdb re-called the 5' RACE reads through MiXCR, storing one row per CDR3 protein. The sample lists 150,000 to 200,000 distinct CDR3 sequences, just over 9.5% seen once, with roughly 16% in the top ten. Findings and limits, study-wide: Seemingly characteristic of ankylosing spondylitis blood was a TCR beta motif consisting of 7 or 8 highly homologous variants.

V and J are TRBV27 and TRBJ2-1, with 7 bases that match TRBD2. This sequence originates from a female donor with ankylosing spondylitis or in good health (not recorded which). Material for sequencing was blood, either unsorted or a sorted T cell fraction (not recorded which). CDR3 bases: TGTGCCAGCAGTTTCGGGGAGGGCGGAGGTGAGCAGTTCTTC. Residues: CASSFGEGGGEQFF.